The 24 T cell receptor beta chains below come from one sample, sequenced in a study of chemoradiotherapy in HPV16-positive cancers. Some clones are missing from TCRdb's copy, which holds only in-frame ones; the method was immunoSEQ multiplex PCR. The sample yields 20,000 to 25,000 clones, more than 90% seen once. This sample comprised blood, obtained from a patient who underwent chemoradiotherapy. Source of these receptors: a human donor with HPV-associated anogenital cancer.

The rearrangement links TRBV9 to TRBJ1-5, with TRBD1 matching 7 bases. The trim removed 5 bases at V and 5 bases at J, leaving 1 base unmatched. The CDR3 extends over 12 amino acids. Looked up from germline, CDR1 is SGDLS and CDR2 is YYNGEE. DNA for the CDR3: TGTGCCAGCAGTCAGGGGGATCAGCCCCAGCATTTT. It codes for CASSQGDQPQHF.

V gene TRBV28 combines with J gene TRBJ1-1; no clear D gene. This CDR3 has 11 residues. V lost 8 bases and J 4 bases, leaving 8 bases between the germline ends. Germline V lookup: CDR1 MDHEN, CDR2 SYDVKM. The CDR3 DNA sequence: TGTGCCAGCGGGCGGGGCACTGAAGCTTTCTTT. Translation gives CASGRGTEAFF.

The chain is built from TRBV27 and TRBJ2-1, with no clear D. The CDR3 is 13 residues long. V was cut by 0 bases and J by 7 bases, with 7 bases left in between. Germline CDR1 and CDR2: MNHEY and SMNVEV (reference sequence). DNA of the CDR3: TGTGCCAGCAGTTTATCGTGGGAAAATGAGCAGTTCTTC. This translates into CASSLSWENEQFF.

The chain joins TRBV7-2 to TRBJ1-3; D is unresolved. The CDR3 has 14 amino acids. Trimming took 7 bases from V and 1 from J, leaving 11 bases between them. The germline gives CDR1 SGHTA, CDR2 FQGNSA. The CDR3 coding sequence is TGTGCCAGCACCACTGGTCCGTCTGGAAACACCATATATTTT. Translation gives CASTTGPSGNTIYF.

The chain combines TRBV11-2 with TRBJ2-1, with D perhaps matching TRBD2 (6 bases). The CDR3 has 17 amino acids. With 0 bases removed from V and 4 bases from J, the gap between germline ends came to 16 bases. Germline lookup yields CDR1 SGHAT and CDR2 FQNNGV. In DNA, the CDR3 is TGTGCCAGCAGCTTAGATGGAGCGGGTTGGTCTTACAATGAGCAGTTCTTC. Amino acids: CASSLDGAGWSYNEQFF.

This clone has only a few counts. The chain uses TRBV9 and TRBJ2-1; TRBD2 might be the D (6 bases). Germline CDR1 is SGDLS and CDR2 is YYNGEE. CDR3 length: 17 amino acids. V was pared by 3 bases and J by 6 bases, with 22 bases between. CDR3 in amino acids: CASSAYDELAGGNEQFF. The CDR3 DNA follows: TGTGCCAGCAGCGCCTATGATGAACTAGCTGGAGGCAATGAGCAGTTCTTC. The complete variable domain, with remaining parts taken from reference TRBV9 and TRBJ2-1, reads DSGVTQTPKHLITATGQRVTLRCSPRSGDLSVYWYQQSLDQGLQFLIQYYNGEERAKGNILERFSAQQFPDLHSELNLSSLELGDSALYFCASSAYDELAGGNEQFFGPGTRLTVL.

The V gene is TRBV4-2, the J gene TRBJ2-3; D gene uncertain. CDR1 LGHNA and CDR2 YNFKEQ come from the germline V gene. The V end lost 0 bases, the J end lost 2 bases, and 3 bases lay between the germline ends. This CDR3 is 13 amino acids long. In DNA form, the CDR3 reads TGTGCCAGCAGCCAAGAGTTCACAGATACGCAGTATTTT. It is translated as CASSQEFTDTQYF.

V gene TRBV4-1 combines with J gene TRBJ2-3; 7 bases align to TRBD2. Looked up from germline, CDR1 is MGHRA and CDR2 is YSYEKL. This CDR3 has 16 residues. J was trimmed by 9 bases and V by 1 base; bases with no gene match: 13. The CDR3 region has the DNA TGCGCCAGCAGCCAAGCCCAGCGGGAAGCTTCGGGAACGCAGTATTTT. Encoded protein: CASSQAQREASGTQYF.

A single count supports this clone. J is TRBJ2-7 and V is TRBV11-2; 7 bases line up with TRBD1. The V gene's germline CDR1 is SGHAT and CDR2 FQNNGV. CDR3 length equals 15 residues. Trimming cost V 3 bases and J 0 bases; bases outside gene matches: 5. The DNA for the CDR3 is TGTGCCAGCAGCTTGAGACAGGGCCTCTCCTACGAGCAGTACTTC. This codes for CASSLRQGLSYEQYF.

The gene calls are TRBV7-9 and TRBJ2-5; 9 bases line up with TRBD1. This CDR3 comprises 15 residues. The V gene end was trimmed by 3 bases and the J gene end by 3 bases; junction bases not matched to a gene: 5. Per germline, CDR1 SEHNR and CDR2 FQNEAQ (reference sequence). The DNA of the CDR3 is TGTGCCAGCAGCTTGGGACAGGGAGTTAAAGAGACCCAGTACTTC. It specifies CASSLGQGVKETQYF.

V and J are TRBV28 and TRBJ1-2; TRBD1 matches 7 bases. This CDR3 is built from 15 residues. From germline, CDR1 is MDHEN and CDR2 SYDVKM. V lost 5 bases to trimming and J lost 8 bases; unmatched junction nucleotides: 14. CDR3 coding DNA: TGTGCCAGCAGTGCACTCCGACAGGGAAGGGGCGGCTACACCTTC. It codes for CASSALRQGRGGYTF.

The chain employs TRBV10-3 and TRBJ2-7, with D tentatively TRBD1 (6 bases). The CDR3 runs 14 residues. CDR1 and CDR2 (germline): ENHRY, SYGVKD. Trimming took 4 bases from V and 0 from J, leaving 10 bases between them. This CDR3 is CAISAGTSSYEQYF. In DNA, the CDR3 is TGTGCCATCAGTGCCGGGACAAGCTCCTACGAGCAGTACTTC.

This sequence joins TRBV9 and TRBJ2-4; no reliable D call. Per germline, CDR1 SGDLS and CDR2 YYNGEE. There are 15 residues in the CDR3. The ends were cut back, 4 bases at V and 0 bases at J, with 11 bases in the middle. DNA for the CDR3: TGTGCCAGCAGCCCCGGAGTAGAAGCCAAAAACATTCAGTACTTC. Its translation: CASSPGVEAKNIQYF.

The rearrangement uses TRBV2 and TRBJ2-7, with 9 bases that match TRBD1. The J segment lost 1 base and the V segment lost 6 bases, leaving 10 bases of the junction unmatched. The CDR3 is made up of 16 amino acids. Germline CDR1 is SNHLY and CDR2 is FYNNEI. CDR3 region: CASRSGTGSESYEQYF. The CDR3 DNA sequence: TGTGCCAGCAGGAGCGGGACAGGGTCAGAATCCTACGAGCAGTACTTC.

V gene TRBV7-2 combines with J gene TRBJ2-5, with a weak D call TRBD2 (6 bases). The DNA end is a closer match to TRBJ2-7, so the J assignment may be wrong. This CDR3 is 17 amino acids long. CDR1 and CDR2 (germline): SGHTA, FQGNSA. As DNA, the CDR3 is TGTGCCAGCAGCTTAGGAATCGGGAGCTCGTGGGGCTACGAGCAGTACTTC. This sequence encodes CASSLGIGSSWGYEQYF.

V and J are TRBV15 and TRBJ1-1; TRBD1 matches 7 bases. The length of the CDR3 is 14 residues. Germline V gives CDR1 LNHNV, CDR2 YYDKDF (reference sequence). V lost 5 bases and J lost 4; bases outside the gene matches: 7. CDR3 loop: CATSFDRASTEAFF. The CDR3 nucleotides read TGTGCCACCAGCTTCGACAGGGCGTCCACTGAAGCTTTCTTT.

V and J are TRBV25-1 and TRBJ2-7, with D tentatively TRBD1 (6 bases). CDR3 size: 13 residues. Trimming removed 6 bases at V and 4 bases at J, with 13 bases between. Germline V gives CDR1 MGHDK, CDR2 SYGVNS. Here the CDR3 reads CASRPGTSYEQYF. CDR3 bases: TGTGCCAGCAGACCCGGGACATCGTACGAGCAGTACTTC.

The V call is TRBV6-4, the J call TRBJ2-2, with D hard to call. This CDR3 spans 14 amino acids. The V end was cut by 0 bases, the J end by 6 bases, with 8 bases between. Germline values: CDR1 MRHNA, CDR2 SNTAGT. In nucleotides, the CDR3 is TGTGCCAGCAGTGACTCGAGTTCGGCCGGGGAGCTGTTTTTT. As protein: CASSDSSSAGELFF.

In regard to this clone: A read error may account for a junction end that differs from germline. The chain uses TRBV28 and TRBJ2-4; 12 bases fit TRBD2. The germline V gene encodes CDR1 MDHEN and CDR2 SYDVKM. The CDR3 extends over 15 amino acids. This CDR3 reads CASSRPGGPRLAGVF. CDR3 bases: TGTGCCAGCAGTAGGCCGGGGGGCCCCCGACTAGCGGGAGTCTTC.

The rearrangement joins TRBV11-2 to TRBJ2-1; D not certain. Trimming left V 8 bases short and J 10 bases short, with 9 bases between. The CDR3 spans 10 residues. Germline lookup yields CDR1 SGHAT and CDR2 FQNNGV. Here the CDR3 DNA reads TGTGCCAGCGGCGGTTACGAGCAGTTCTTC. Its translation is CASGGYEQFF.

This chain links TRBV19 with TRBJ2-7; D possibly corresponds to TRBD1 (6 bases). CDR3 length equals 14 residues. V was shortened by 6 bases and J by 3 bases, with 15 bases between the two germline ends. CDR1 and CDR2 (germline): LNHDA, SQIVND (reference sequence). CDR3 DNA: TGTGCCAGTAGCCAAGGGGGACACAACTACGAGCAGTACTTC. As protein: CASSQGGHNYEQYF. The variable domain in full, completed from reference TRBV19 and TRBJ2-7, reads DGGITQSPKYLFRKEGQNVTLSCEQNLNHDAMYWYRQDPGQGLRLIYYSQIVNDFQKGDIAEGYSVSREKKESFPLTVTSAQKNPTAFYLCASSQGGHNYEQYFGPGTRLTVT.

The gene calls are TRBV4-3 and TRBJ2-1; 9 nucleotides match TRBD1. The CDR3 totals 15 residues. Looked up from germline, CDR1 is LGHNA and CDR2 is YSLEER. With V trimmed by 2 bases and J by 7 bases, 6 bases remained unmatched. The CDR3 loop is CASSQRTGVRNEQFF. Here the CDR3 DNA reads TGCGCCAGCAGCCAACGGACAGGGGTGAGAAATGAGCAGTTCTTC.

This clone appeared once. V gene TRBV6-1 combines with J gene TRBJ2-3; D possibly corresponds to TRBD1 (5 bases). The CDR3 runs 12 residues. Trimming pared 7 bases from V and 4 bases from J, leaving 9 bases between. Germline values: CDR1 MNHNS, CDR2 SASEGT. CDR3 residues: CASKGAADTQYF. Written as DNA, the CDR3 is TGTGCCAGCAAAGGGGCAGCAGATACGCAGTATTTT.

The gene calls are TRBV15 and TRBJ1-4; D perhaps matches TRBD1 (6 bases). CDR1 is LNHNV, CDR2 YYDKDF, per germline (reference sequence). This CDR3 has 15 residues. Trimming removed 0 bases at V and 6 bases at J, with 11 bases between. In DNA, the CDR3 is TGTGCCACCAGCAGAGATGGGGGGCGAGATGAAAAACTGTTTTTT. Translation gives CATSRDGGRDEKLFF.